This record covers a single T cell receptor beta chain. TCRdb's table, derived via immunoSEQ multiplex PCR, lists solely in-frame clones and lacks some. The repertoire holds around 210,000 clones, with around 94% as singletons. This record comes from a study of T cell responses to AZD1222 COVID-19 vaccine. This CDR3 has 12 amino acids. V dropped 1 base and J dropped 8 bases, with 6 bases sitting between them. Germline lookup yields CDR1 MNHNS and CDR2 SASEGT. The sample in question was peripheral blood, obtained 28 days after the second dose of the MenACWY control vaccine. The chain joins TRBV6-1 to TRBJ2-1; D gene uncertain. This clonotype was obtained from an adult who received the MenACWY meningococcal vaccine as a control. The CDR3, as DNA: TGTGCCAGCAGTGAAGTCGGATATGAGCAGTTCTTC. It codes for CASSEVGYEQFF.